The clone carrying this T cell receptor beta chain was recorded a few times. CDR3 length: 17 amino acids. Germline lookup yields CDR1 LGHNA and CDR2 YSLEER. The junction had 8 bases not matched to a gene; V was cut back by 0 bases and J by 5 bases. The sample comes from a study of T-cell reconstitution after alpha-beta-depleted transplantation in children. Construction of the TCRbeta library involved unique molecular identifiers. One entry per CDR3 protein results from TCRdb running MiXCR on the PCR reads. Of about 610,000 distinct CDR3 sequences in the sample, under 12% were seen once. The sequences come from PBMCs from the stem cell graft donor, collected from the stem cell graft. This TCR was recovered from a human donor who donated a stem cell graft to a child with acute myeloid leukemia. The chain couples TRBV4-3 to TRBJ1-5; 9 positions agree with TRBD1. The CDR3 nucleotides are TGCGCCAGCAGCCAAGATCAGCGGACAGGGGATCATCAGCCCCAGCATTTT. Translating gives CASSQDQRTGDHQPQHF.